This entry is about one T cell receptor beta chain. CDR3 length equals 13 residues. V was clipped by 6 bases and J by 0 bases, with 6 bases between them. Germline V gene lookup returns CDR1 LNHDA and CDR2 SQIVND (reference sequence). This entry belongs to a study of OX40 agonist ivuxolimab in advanced cancers. Measured with immunoSEQ multiplex PCR; TCRdb has only the in-frame clones, and not every one. The profile shows 75,000 to 100,000 clones, about four fifths of them singletons. The source of this sequence is an adult with an advanced solid tumor such as melanoma, head and neck, liver or kidney cancer. The V gene is TRBV19, the J gene TRBJ1-5, with D uncertain. The sequencing used CD4+ or CD8+ T cells sorted from blood, collected in a trial of the OX40 agonist ivuxolimab. The CDR3, as DNA: TGTGCCAGTAGAACAGATAGCAATCAGCCCCAGCATTTT. It codes for CASRTDSNQPQHF.